These T cell receptor beta chains were read from a single sample in a study of T cells in Graves' hyperthyroidism and ophthalmopathy. TCRdb recomputed calls from the multiplex PCR reads with MiXCR, one row per CDR3 protein. The table records around 350,000 distinct CDR3 sequences, about 15% of them present only once. Sequencing used blood. These receptors all come from a woman aged 18-30 years with Graves' hyperthyroidism that later progressed to Graves' ophthalmopathy. The CDR3 runs from the conserved cysteine through the conserved F or W. For some rows the clone size is stated as once, few or many, or as a class when expanded; others skip it.

abundance: few; v_gene: TRBV20-1; CDR3aa: CSAPGTGGTYEQYF
abundance: many; v_gene: TRBV6-1; CDR3aa: CASSEAVTGGYGYTF
abundance: few; v_gene: TRBV7-8; CDR3aa: CASSLGGGVGYEQYF
abundance: many; v_gene: TRBV3-1; CDR3aa: CASSQDYYEQYF
abundance: few; v_gene: TRBV12-3/TRBV12-4; CDR3aa: CASSLGGPSGELFF
abundance: once; v_gene: TRBV30; CDR3aa: CAWSVGRRRDNEQFF
abundance: many; v_gene: TRBV27; CDR3aa: CASSSKLNTEAFF
abundance: many; v_gene: TRBV11-3; CDR3aa: CASSLKWGTRGTQPQHF
abundance: many; v_gene: TRBV6-6; CDR3aa: CASSYGDSYNSPLHF
abundance: few; v_gene: TRBV19; CDR3aa: CASSPHTLNTGELFF
abundance: few; v_gene: TRBV6-2/TRBV6-3; CDR3aa: CASSYAPGGAGYTF
abundance: NA; v_gene: TRBV7-2; CDR3aa: CASSQRIHGRFGANVLTF
abundance: few; v_gene: TRBV4-1; CDR3aa: CASSQDEGVSQPQHF
abundance: NA; v_gene: TRBV6-5; CDR3aa: CASSYGGQGTYEQYF
abundance: NA; v_gene: TRBV7-9; CDR3aa: CASSLTRGLAGGDEQFF
abundance: many; v_gene: TRBV6-1; CDR3aa: CASSYGDEGEQYF
abundance: many; v_gene: TRBV3-1; CDR3aa: CASSQGTSGKFF
abundance: many; v_gene: TRBV20-1; CDR3aa: CSARDPGSGSSYNEQFF
abundance: few; v_gene: TRBV5-5; CDR3aa: CASSNRTGGANVLTF
abundance: many; v_gene: TRBV27; CDR3aa: CASSGIAGSHTGELFF
abundance: once; v_gene: TRBV4-1; CDR3aa: CASSPEPQNTEAFF
abundance: NA; v_gene: TRBV20-1; CDR3aa: CSARAGTGPPMEQYF
abundance: many; v_gene: TRBV13; CDR3aa: CASSSAGGFNEQFF